This TCR beta chain was profiled in a study of graft-versus-host responses after intestinal transplantation. On the study more broadly: Isolated intestinal, liver-intestinal, or multivisceral transplants had been given to the recipients. Findings and caveats of the study: Patients who carried graft-donor T cell macrochimerism also had high graft-versus-host to host-versus-graft clonal ratios in their allografts.

Germline CDR1 reads SGDLS; CDR2 reads YYNGEE. V lost 2 bases and J lost 4, with 13 bases in between. This CDR3 spans 15 amino acids. Assay: immunoSEQ multiplex PCR; the TCRdb copy retains only in-frame clones and omits some. The sample consists of about 66,000 clones, roughly 87% of them appearing once. Details on this clone: Its antigen is undetermined.

The material sequenced was unstimulated CD8+ T cells sorted from spleen or lymph node cells, taken before intestinal transplant. The J gene is TRBJ1-5, the V gene TRBV9; maybe TRBD1 (5 bases). The receptor's source is a human donor who received an intestinal transplant. The CDR3 sequence: CASSVGGGDNQPQHF. The CDR3 bases are TGTGCCAGCAGCGTGGGGGGGGGAGATAATCAGCCCCAGCATTTT.